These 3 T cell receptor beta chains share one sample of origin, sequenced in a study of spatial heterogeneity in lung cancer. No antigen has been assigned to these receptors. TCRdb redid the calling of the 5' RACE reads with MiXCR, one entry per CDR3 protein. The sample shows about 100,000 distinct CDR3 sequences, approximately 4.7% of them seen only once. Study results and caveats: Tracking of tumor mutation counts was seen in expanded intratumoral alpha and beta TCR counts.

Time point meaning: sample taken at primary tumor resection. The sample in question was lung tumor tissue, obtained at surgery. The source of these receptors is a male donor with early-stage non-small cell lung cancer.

CDR3 protein: CSANLASEFYEQYF. The CDR3 DNA sequence: TGCAGTGCTAATTTGGCTAGCGAATTCTACGAGCAGTACTTC. The chain links TRBV20-1 to TRBJ2-7; D perhaps matches TRBD2 (6 bases). The CDR3 has 14 amino acids. CDR1 and CDR2 from the germline V gene are DFQATT and SNEGSKA (reference sequence). Trimming pared 4 bases from V and 3 bases from J, leaving 16 bases between.

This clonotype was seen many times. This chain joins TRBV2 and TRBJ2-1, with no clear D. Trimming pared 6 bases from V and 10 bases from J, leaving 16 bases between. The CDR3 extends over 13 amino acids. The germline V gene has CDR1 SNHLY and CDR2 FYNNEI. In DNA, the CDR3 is TGTGCCAGCAGCTCCATGTGGAGTGGAGAGCAGTTCTTC. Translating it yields CASSSMWSGEQFF.

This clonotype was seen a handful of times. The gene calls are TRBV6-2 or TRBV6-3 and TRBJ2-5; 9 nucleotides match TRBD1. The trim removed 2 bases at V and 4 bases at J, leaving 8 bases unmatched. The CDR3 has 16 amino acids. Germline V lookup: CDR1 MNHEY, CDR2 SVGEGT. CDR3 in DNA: TGTGCCAGCAGTTACGCCGGACAGGGGCGCGGAGAGACCCAGTACTTC. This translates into CASSYAGQGRGETQYF.